A single sample gave rise to the 16 T cell receptor beta chains below, sequenced in a study of cytomegalovirus exposure and HLA in healthy donors. Sequenced by immunoSEQ multiplex PCR; TCRdb stores in-frame clones only, minus some. Here the sample spans under 200,000 clones, 86% being singletons. The sequencing sample was made of PBMCs. The receptors shown here come from a young woman in good health and CMV-seronegative.

The chain combines TRBV19 with TRBJ1-2; D unresolved. V was shortened by 7 bases and J by 8 bases, with 17 bases between the two germline ends. Germline CDR1 reads LNHDA; CDR2 reads SQIVND (reference sequence). This CDR3 contains 13 residues. CDR3 loop: CASTLQAFGGYTF. The CDR3 DNA sequence: TGTGCCAGTACCCTGCAGGCATTTGGGGGCTACACCTTC.

CDR3 region: CASSLGRSWSPQHF. The CDR3, as DNA: TGTGCCAGCAGCTTAGGGAGGAGTTGGTCGCCCCAGCATTTT. This chain uses TRBV7-9 with TRBJ1-5; D is unresolved. Trimming left V 1 base short and J 9 bases short, with 13 bases between. The CDR3 has 14 amino acids. Germline-derived CDR1 and CDR2 are SEHNR and FQNEAQ (reference sequence).

The chain joins TRBV30 to TRBJ1-5, with no clear D. Germline V gene lookup returns CDR1 GTSNPN and CDR2 SVGIG (reference sequence). The CDR3 covers 13 residues. Trimming took 0 bases from V and 4 from J, leaving 7 bases between them. CDR3 coding DNA: TGTGCCTGGAGTGTGGCAGGAAATCAGCCCCAGCATTTT. Its translation is CAWSVAGNQPQHF.

This clone was counted a few times. V gene TRBV7-6 combines with J gene TRBJ2-5; D is perhaps TRBD1 (6 bases). The length of the CDR3 is 15 residues. Trimming cost V 5 bases and J 5 bases, with 18 bases left between them. From germline, CDR1 is SGHVS and CDR2 FNYEAQ. The CDR3 loop is CASSATRGVGETQYF. The CDR3 coding sequence is TGTGCCAGCAGCGCCACCAGGGGCGTTGGGGAGACCCAGTACTTC.

This chain connects TRBV7-9 to TRBJ2-3; TRBD2 agrees at 10 bases. The CDR3 covers 15 residues. Trimming took 6 bases from V and 5 from J; bases not matched to a gene: 8. Germline values: CDR1 SEHNR, CDR2 FQNEAQ (reference sequence). This chain's CDR3 is CASSPSGGARDTQYF. The CDR3 nucleotides read TGTGCCAGCAGTCCCAGCGGGGGGGCAAGAGATACGCAGTATTTT.

This clone was observed a handful of times. CDR3 bases: TGCGCCAGCAGCCCTCAGCAGGGTGAAAGCTATTCACCCCTCCACTTT. Protein: CASSPQQGESYSPLHF. The chain recombines TRBV5-1 with TRBJ1-6, with a possible D match to TRBD1 (5 bases). Trimming stripped 4 bases from V and 8 bases from J, with 19 bases between. CDR3 length: 16 residues. CDR1 and CDR2 from the germline V gene are SGHRS and YFSETQ.

This rearrangement joins TRBV2 to TRBJ2-3; the match to TRBD1 covers 7 bases. CDR1 and CDR2 (germline): SNHLY, FYNNEI. This CDR3 comprises 18 residues. The trim removed 5 bases at V and 2 bases at J, leaving 16 bases unmatched. CDR3 nucleotides: TGTGCCAGCAGTTCGAGGACAGGTACAACCCTCTTCACAGATACGCAGTATTTT. Its translation is CASSSRTGTTLFTDTQYF.

This chain connects TRBV6-6 to TRBJ2-3, with D hard to call. V lost 4 bases and J lost 5, with 7 bases in between. This CDR3 has 12 amino acids. Germline CDR1 and CDR2: MNHNY and SVGAGI (reference sequence). As DNA, the CDR3 is TGTGCCAGCAGTTTAGCTTTAGATACGCAGTATTTT. Its translation is CASSLALDTQYF.

The chain couples TRBV5-6 to TRBJ1-3, with 12 positions matching TRBD1. The V and J ends lost 3 bases and 0 bases, in that order; junction bases with no gene match: 4. This CDR3 is built from 17 residues. Germline V lookup: CDR1 SGHDT, CDR2 YYEEEE. Here the CDR3 reads CASSWGQGAYSGNTIYF. The DNA for the CDR3 is TGTGCCAGCAGCTGGGGACAGGGGGCATACTCTGGAAACACCATATATTTT.

This clone occurred once. The rearrangement links TRBV10-3 to TRBJ2-7, with TRBD2 as a possible D gene (6 bases). CDR3 size: 17 residues. The V end lost 3 bases, the J end lost 2 bases, and 20 bases lay between the germline ends. Germline values: CDR1 ENHRY, CDR2 SYGVKD. The CDR3 nucleotides are TGTGCCATCAGTGAAACGCCGAGGCGGGATAGGGCCTACGAGCAGTACTTC. This translates into CAISETPRRDRAYEQYF.

The chain recombines TRBV29-1 with TRBJ1-2, with a weak D call TRBD1 (6 bases). V was trimmed by 0 bases and J by 8 bases, leaving 10 bases between them. This CDR3 contains 12 residues. In germline, CDR1 is SQVTM, CDR2 ANQGSEA. CDR3 bases: TGCAGCGTTGAAGAGCTAAGGGGGGGCTACACCTTC. Translated, it gives CSVEELRGGYTF.

This chain joins TRBV5-1 and TRBJ2-3; no firm D call. Trimming removed 1 base at V and 5 bases at J, with 11 bases between. The CDR3 has 14 residues. Per the germline V gene, CDR1 is SGHRS and CDR2 is YFSETQ. The CDR3 is CASSLSLVVDTQYF. The CDR3 coding sequence is TGCGCCAGCAGCTTGAGCCTAGTGGTAGATACGCAGTATTTT.

This clone was seen a few times. The chain is built from TRBV7-9 and TRBJ2-5; 14 nucleotides agree with TRBD2. The CDR3 has 16 amino acids. Germline V gene sequence: CDR1 SEHNR, CDR2 FQNEAQ (reference sequence). V lost 6 bases to trimming and J lost 4 bases; unmatched junction nucleotides: 7. Written as DNA, the CDR3 is TGTGCCAGCAGTTCATGGACTAGCGGGAGGAGAGAGACCCAGTACTTC. Its translation: CASSSWTSGRRETQYF.

The chain uses TRBV19 and TRBJ2-7, with TRBD1 identical over 9 bases. The CDR3 covers 15 residues. V trimming: 4 bases; J trimming: 2 bases; junction bases outside the gene matches: 6. Germline CDR1 reads LNHDA; CDR2 reads SQIVND (reference sequence). The DNA for the CDR3 is TGTGCCAGTAGTACCGTACAGGGGGCGACCTACGAGCAGTACTTC. Translation: CASSTVQGATYEQYF.

This clone was recorded a few times. CDR3 nucleotide sequence: TGTGCCAGTAGTATACGGGACAGGGGGGTCTATGGCTACACCTTC. Its translation: CASSIRDRGVYGYTF. This chain links TRBV19 with TRBJ1-2; 11 bases fit TRBD1. The CDR3 contains 15 residues. The germline V gene has CDR1 LNHDA and CDR2 SQIVND (reference sequence). The V segment lost 2 bases and the J segment 4 bases; nucleotides outside the gene matches: 3.

This clone was seen a single time. The genes are TRBV9 and TRBJ2-3; 7 nucleotides line up with TRBD1. V lost 0 bases and J lost 1; bases outside the gene matches: 8. In germline, CDR1 is SGDLS, CDR2 YYNGEE. The length of the CDR3 is 17 residues. CDR3 sequence reads: CASSVGSRQGGTDTQYF. DNA of the CDR3: TGTGCCAGCAGCGTAGGAAGTCGTCAGGGGGGCACAGATACGCAGTATTTT.